This T cell receptor beta chain was captured in a study of cytomegalovirus exposure and HLA in healthy donors. Vbeta (60) and Jbeta (13) primers were used in the PCR. Produced via immunoSEQ multiplex PCR; TCRdb's table is partial and in-frame only. The sample holds about 120,000 clones, over 75% seen once. Comments on this clone: Its specificity is unknown.

General observations from the study: Roughly uniform sequencing depth across donors was assumed, possibly incorrectly.

V gave up 7 bases and J gave up 6 bases, with 15 bases separating them. The V gene's germline CDR1 is MDHEN and CDR2 SYDVKM. There are 13 residues in the CDR3. This TCR derives from a male donor in good health and CMV-seropositive. The J gene is TRBJ1-2, the V gene TRBV28; D may be TRBD1 (5 bases). Material: PBMCs. The CDR3 region is CASTYSGADGYTF. CDR3 nucleotide sequence: TGTGCCAGCACCTATAGCGGGGCCGATGGCTACACCTTC.